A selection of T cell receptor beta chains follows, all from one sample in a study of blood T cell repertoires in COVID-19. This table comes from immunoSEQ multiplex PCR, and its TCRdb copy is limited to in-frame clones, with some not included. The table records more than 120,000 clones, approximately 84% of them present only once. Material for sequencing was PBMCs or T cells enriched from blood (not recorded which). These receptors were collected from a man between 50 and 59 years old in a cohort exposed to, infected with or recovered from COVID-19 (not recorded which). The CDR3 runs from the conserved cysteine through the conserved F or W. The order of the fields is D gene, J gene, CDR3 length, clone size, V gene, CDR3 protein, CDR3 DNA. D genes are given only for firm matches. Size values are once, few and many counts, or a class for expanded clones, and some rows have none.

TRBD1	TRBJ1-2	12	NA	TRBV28	CASRGDSPGPTF	TGTGCCAGCAGGGGGGACAGTCCCGGCCCCACCTTC
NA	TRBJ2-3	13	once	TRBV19	CASKHLSTDTQYF	TGTGCCAGTAAACACCTTAGCACAGATACGCAGTATTTT
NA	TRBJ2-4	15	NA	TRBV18	CASSPREGAKNIQYF	TGTGCCAGCTCACCACGAGAGGGAGCCAAAAACATTCAGTACTTC
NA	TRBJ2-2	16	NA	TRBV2	CASSEARVAGTGELFF	TGTGCCAGCAGTGAAGCGAGGGTAGCTGGGACCGGGGAGCTGTTTTTT
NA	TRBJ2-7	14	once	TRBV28	CASSSGTRQDEQYF	TGTGCCAGCAGTTCGGGGACTCGTCAGGACGAGCAGTACTTC
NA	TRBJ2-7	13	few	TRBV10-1	CALGPGSSYEQYF	TGCGCCCTGGGCCCGGGGTCCTCCTACGAGCAGTACTTC
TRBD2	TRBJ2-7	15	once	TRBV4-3	CASSPRLAGDHEQYF	TGCGCCAGCAGCCCCCGACTAGCGGGGGACCACGAGCAGTACTTC
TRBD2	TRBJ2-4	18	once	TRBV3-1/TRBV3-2	CASSRLAGGPGAKNIQYF	TGTGCCAGCAGCCGACTAGCGGGAGGCCCCGGGGCCAAAAACATTCAGTACTTC
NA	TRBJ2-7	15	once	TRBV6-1	CASSETLRSSYEQYF	TGTGCCAGCAGTGAAACCCTCCGGAGCTCCTACGAGCAGTACTTC
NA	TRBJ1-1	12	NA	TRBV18	CASSPGVPEAFF	TGTGCCAGCTCCCCCGGGGTACCTGAAGCTTTCTTT
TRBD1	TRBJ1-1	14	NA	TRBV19	CASTKGQENTEAFF	TGTGCCAGTACCAAGGGACAGGAGAACACTGAAGCTTTCTTT
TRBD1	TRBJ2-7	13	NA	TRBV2	CASSEVQGDEQYF	TGTGCCAGCAGTGAAGTACAGGGGGACGAGCAGTACTTC
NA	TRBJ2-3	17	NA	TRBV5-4	CASSLVFGGASTDTQYF	TGTGCCAGCAGCTTGGTCTTTGGCGGTGCTAGCACAGATACGCAGTATTTT
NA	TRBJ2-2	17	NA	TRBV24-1	CATSGPVRGPNTGELFF	TGTGCCACCAGTGGCCCCGTCAGGGGACCGAACACCGGGGAGCTGTTTTTT
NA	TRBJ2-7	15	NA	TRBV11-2	CASSLVGSQIYEQYF	TGTGCCAGCAGCTTAGTGGGCTCCCAGATCTACGAGCAGTACTTC
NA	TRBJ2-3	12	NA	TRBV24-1	CATSDPGRTQYF	TGTGCCACCAGTGATCCTGGCCGTACGCAGTATTTT
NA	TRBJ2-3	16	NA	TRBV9	CASSPQGGGGRDTQYF	TGTGCCAGCAGCCCCCAGGGAGGGGGAGGCAGAGATACGCAGTATTTT
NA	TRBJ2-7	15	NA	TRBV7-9	CASSLAGTNSYEQYF	TGTGCCAGCAGCTTAGCAGGGACAAACTCCTACGAGCAGTACTTC
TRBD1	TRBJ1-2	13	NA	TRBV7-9	CAVPGTGAYGYTF	TGTGCCGTACCCGGGACAGGAGCCTATGGCTACACCTTC
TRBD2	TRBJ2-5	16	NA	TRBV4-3	CASSQGKRGGQETQYF	TGCGCCAGCAGCCAAGGAAAGCGGGGGGGACAAGAGACCCAGTACTTC
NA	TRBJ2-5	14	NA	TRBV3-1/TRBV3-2	CASSQVLNQETQYF	TGTGCCAGCAGCCAAGTCTTAAACCAAGAGACCCAGTACTTC
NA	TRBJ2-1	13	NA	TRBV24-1	CATGAQGSYEQFF	TGTGCCACAGGGGCGCAGGGCTCGTATGAGCAGTTCTTC
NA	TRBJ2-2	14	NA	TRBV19	CASSLLGGTGELFF	TGTGCCAGTAGTCTCCTGGGGGGAACCGGGGAGCTGTTTTTT
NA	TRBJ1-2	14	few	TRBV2	CASGEIPHIYGYTF	TGTGCCAGCGGGGAGATACCTCATATCTATGGCTACACCTTC
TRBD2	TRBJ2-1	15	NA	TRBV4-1	CASSQDSGRHNEQFF	TGCGCCAGCAGCCAAGATAGCGGGAGACACAATGAGCAGTTCTTC
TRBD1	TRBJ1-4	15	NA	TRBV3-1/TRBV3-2	CASSPRTGRNEKLFF	TGTGCCAGCAGCCCAAGGACAGGGAGAAATGAAAAACTGTTTTTT
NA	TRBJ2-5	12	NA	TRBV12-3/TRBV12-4	CASSLVRETQYF	TGTGCCAGCAGTCTCGTCAGGGAGACCCAGTACTTC
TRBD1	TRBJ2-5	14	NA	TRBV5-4	CASSFRDREETQYF	TGTGCCAGCAGCTTCCGGGACAGGGAGGAGACCCAGTACTTC
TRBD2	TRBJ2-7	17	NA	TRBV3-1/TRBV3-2	CASSQAGTSGIWYEQYF	TGTGCCAGCAGCCAAGCCGGGACTAGCGGGATTTGGTACGAGCAGTACTTC